The TCR delta chain described here comes from a study of Vδ1+ human thymocytes. Findings and caveats of the study: Unexpected Vdelta2 sequences could cause misinterpretation of bulk repertoire data. Thymic TRG and TRD repertoires appeared highly polyclonal. Thymic delta-chain repertoires held roughly 20% Vdelta2 sequences and few Vdelta3, despite high sort purity.

Sequences come from RNA converted to cDNA by reverse transcription. CDR3 amplicons came from multiplex PCR with pooled V-gene forward and constant-region reverse primers. TCRdb called clones anew from the multiplex PCR reads with CATT. The table lists 80,000 or so delta-chain clones, 30% to 45% of them singletons, with approximately 0.25% in the top ten. The CDR3 spans 19 residues. V was clipped by 0 bases and J by 1 base; unmatched bases: 16. Germline V CDR1 and CDR2: GEAIGNYY, EKD. This clone has more than one count but fewer than ten. No antigen is known for it. The specimen sequenced was Vdelta1+ gamma-delta thymocytes from the thymus. Sample subset: FACS-sorted CD3+ TCRalphabeta- TCRVdelta1+ TCRVdelta2- thymocytes. The TCR originated in a boy in the first two years of life who had congenital heart surgery. The chain uses TRDV2 and TRDJ1; 7 bases are shared with TRDD3. The CDR3 DNA sequence: TGTGCCTGTGACACCGGGGCTGGGGGTCCCCCGGCCCTCACCGATAAACTCATCTTT. Translating gives CACDTGAGGPPALTDKLIF.